Below are 31 T cell receptor beta chains sequenced from a single sample in a study of T cell repertoires in cytomegalovirus infection. Antigen specificity for these receptors is unknown. A single record per CDR3 protein comes from TCRdb applying MiXCR to the reads. The sample includes about 770,000 distinct CDR3 sequences, 25% to 30% of them seen just once. The sequences come from cultured CD8+ T cells from PBMCs, collected from culture after CMV antigen stimulation. Receptor source: a human donor in good health (CMV status not recorded). Some clones in this sample may be carry-over from other donors' samples.

The table lists this clonotype with a few counts. The chain joins TRBV19 to TRBJ2-7; no reliable D call. Germline V gene data show CDR1 as LNHDA and CDR2 as SQIVND (reference sequence). The CDR3 spans 13 residues. The germline V and J ends were trimmed by 3 bases and 2 bases, with 8 bases remaining between them. CDR3 in DNA: TGTGCCAGTAGTATTAACAGTCCCTACGAGCAGTACTTC. Encoded protein: CASSINSPYEQYF.

The genes are TRBV4-1 and TRBJ2-5; 9 bases fit TRBD2. Germline CDR1 is MGHRA and CDR2 is YSYEKL. Trimming cost V 3 bases and J 3 bases; bases outside gene matches: 5. This CDR3 is 15 amino acids long. The CDR3 is CASSHLPSGEETQYF. The CDR3 nucleotides read TGCGCCAGCAGCCATTTACCTAGCGGGGAAGAGACCCAGTACTTC.

This chain uses TRBV25-1 with TRBJ1-2, with unresolved D. Germline CDR1 is MGHDK and CDR2 is SYGVNS. Trimming took off 7 bases at V and 4 bases at J, with 10 bases between the two ends. The CDR3 covers 12 residues. Here the CDR3 DNA reads TGTGCCAGCACCGGAGGAGGCTATGGCTACACCTTC. Translated: CASTGGGYGYTF.

V and J are TRBV6-2 or TRBV6-3 and TRBJ2-7; D gene unclear. V dropped 4 bases and J dropped 4 bases, with 8 bases sitting between them. The CDR3 runs 12 residues. The V gene's germline CDR1 is MNHEY and CDR2 SVGEGT. The CDR3 coding sequence is TGTGCCAGCAGTTCCACAGAATACGAGCAGTACTTC. Amino acid sequence: CASSSTEYEQYF.

The chain is built from TRBV12-3 or TRBV12-4 and TRBJ2-5; 11 nucleotides align to TRBD2. Trimming removed 3 bases from V and 2 bases from J; junction bases left unmatched: 8. The CDR3 length is 17 residues. Written as DNA, the CDR3 is TGTGCCAGCAGTTTCAGTTTAGCGGGGGGGCTGCAAGAGACCCAGTACTTC. It specifies CASSFSLAGGLQETQYF.

There are a few counts of this clonotype. The chain uses TRBV4-1 and TRBJ2-5; 8 bases match TRBD2. The CDR3 is 15 amino acids. Germline trimming cut 2 bases from V and 5 bases from J; bases unmatched to any gene: 7. Germline-derived CDR1 and CDR2 are MGHRA and YSYEKL. The DNA of the CDR3 is TGCGCCAGCAGCCAACGGTCTAGCGGGTATGAGACCCAGTACTTC. Its translation: CASSQRSSGYETQYF.

The rearrangement links TRBV12-3 or TRBV12-4 to TRBJ1-1; no definite D call. This CDR3 comprises 14 residues. Trimming cost V 5 bases and J 0 bases, with 10 bases left between them. The CDR3 protein is CASSAEILNTEAFF. The CDR3, as DNA: TGTGCCAGCAGTGCCGAGATATTGAACACTGAAGCTTTCTTT.

CDR3 region: CASSQDYGGRRETQYF. The CDR3 region has the DNA TGCGCCAGCAGCCAAGATTACGGGGGAAGAAGAGAGACCCAGTACTTC. The rearrangement links TRBV4-3 to TRBJ2-5; maybe TRBD2 (6 bases). Trimming stripped 0 bases from V and 4 bases from J, with 15 bases between. The CDR3 loop spans 16 amino acids. Per germline, CDR1 LGHNA and CDR2 YSLEER.

In regard to this clonotype: One end of the junction fails to match germline, which may point to a read error. The V gene is TRBV27, the J gene TRBJ2-7; TRBD1 agrees at 8 bases. This CDR3 has 15 residues. Looked up from germline, CDR1 is MNHEY and CDR2 is SMNVEV (reference sequence). The CDR3 sequence: CTSSFTPGQAYEQYF. The CDR3 DNA sequence: TGTACCAGCAGCTTTACTCCGGGACAGGCCTACGAGCAGTACTTC.

This clonotype has only a few counts. This sequence joins TRBV4-3 and TRBJ1-1; the D gene is possibly TRBD1 (6 bases). The CDR3 consists of 15 residues. Trimming removed 0 bases from V and 1 base from J, with 9 bases in between. Per germline, CDR1 LGHNA and CDR2 YSLEER. This CDR3 reads CASSQDLGANTEAFF. CDR3 DNA: TGCGCCAGCAGCCAAGATCTGGGGGCGAACACTGAAGCTTTCTTT.

This clonotype has only a few counts. The rearrangement links TRBV5-8 to TRBJ1-6; D gene unclear. Germline CDR1 reads SGHTS; CDR2 reads YDEGEE. The V and J ends lost 4 bases and 10 bases respectively, with 12 bases between them. This CDR3 contains 13 residues. Written as DNA, the CDR3 is TGTGCCAGCAGCCCTTCCGGGGAATCACCCCTCCACTTT. Protein product: CASSPSGESPLHF.

This clonotype occurred many times. The V gene is TRBV12-3 or TRBV12-4, the J gene TRBJ1-2; D is unclear. The CDR3 is 14 amino acids. The ends were cut back, 7 bases at V and 7 bases at J, with 19 bases in the middle. The DNA of the CDR3 is TGTGCCAGCACCCACTCTCTGTCTAAGCCTGGCTACACCTTC. Translating gives CASTHSLSKPGYTF.

V gene TRBV18 combines with J gene TRBJ2-7; D is perhaps TRBD1 or TRBD2 (5 bases each). V shed 3 bases and J shed 6 bases, with 15 bases lying between them. CDR3 length equals 14 residues. From germline, CDR1 is KGHSH and CDR2 LQKENI. CDR3 bases: TGTGCCAGCTCACCTGGGACCGGATCGGGCGAGCAGTACGTC. This gives the protein CASSPGTGSGEQYV.

This clonotype was observed a few times. The chain has TRBV7-2 and TRBJ2-3, with TRBD2 matching 10 bases. The CDR3 contains 17 residues. The junction had 8 bases not matched to a gene; V was cut back by 3 bases and J by 2 bases. Germline V CDR1 and CDR2: SGHTA, FQGNSA. CDR3 DNA: TGTGCCAGCAGCTTCCCGCTAGCGGGGGAGTTCACAGATACGCAGTATTTT. Translating it yields CASSFPLAGEFTDTQYF.

The chain uses TRBV10-1 and TRBJ2-5; 9 positions match TRBD2. The CDR3 runs to 17 residues. Germline V gene lookup returns CDR1 WNHNN and CDR2 SYGVQD (reference sequence). V dropped 3 bases and J dropped 1; count of bases not matched to a gene: 9. CDR3 bases: TGCGCCAGCAGTGATGGAAGTCTAGCGGGGTTCCAAGAGACCCAGTACTTC. It specifies CASSDGSLAGFQETQYF.

The chain links TRBV29-1 to TRBJ1-2, with 7 bases matching TRBD1. In germline, CDR1 is SQVTM, CDR2 ANQGSEA. V lost 4 bases and J lost 4; bases outside the gene matches: 21. The CDR3 is 18 residues long. CDR3 in DNA: TGCAGCGTTGTGGACAGGACGTATTTTACGGAGGGGAGCTATGGCTACACCTTC. Amino acid sequence: CSVVDRTYFTEGSYGYTF.

In its sample, this clonotype was seen a few times. The chain carries TRBV7-9 and TRBJ2-5; D not resolved. Germline CDR1 SEHNR, CDR2 FQNEAQ (reference sequence). The ends were cut back, 0 bases at V and 5 bases at J, with 7 bases in the middle. This CDR3 is built from 13 residues. The CDR3 DNA follows: TGTGCCAGCAGCTTAGCAGATAGGGAGACCCAGTACTTC. It yields the protein CASSLADRETQYF.

The table lists this clonotype with a few counts. J is TRBJ2-2 and V is TRBV7-9; D tentatively reads TRBD1 or TRBD2 (6 bases each). The length of the CDR3 is 15 residues. V was trimmed by 8 bases and J by 1 base, leaving 14 bases between them. Germline V gene lookup returns CDR1 SEHNR and CDR2 FQNEAQ (reference sequence). CDR3 DNA sequence: TGTGCCAGCGGAGGGGGACTCCAGAACACCGGGGAGCTGTTTTTT. Translating it yields CASGGGLQNTGELFF.

This clonotype was found many times. The chain has TRBV7-8 and TRBJ2-3; D gene uncertain. This CDR3 is built from 14 residues. The ends were cut back, 2 bases at V and 2 bases at J, with 8 bases in the middle. Germline lookup yields CDR1 SGHVS and CDR2 FQNEAQ. The CDR3 sequence: CASSLTGFTDTQYF. The CDR3 DNA follows: TGTGCCAGCAGCTTAACCGGCTTCACAGATACGCAGTATTTT.

This clonotype has more than one count but fewer than ten. The chain combines TRBV27 with TRBJ1-1; 10 bases line up with TRBD1. V was pared by 3 bases and J by 3 bases, with 13 bases of the junction left unmatched. Germline V lookup: CDR1 MNHEY, CDR2 SMNVEV (reference sequence). The CDR3 length is 18 residues. The CDR3 region is CASSFFLPDRGRDTEAFF. For the CDR3, the DNA is TGTGCCAGCAGTTTCTTCCTCCCCGACAGGGGGCGGGACACTGAAGCTTTCTTT.

Comment on this clonotype: One end of the junction does not line up with germline, which may come from a read error. The chain links TRBV29-1 to TRBJ2-1; tentative D call: TRBD1 (6 bases). Germline-derived CDR1 and CDR2 are SQVTM and ANQGSEA. The CDR3 spans 13 residues. The CDR3 spells CSVEGGSYNEQFF. CDR3 sequence (DNA): TGCAGCGTCGAAGGGGGTTCCTACAATGAGCAGTTCTTC.

This clonotype has just one count. The V gene is TRBV19, the J gene TRBJ2-5; a weak D match, TRBD2 (5 bases). CDR3 length: 14 residues. V was trimmed by 5 bases and J by 4 bases, leaving 14 bases between them. Germline CDR1 and CDR2: LNHDA and SQIVND (reference sequence). For the CDR3, the DNA is TGTGCCAGTAGTTCCACTAGTGTCCTAGAGACCCAGTACTTC. This encodes CASSSTSVLETQYF. The full variable domain, its missing parts supplied by reference TRBV19 and TRBJ2-5, is DGGITQSPKYLFRKEGQNVTLSCEQNLNHDAMYWYRQDPGQGLRLIYYSQIVNDFQKGDIAEGYSVSREKKESFPLTVTSAQKNPTAFYLCASSSTSVLETQYFGPGTRLLVL.

The chain links TRBV5-6 to TRBJ2-1; TRBD2 agrees at 9 bases. Germline CDR1 SGHDT, CDR2 YYEEEE. The CDR3 loop spans 17 amino acids. Trimming at V came to 0 bases and at J to 8 bases, leaving 12 bases not matched to a gene. CDR3 protein: CASSLVAGGDFSYEQFF. The CDR3 DNA sequence: TGTGCCAGCAGCTTGGTTGCGGGGGGGGATTTTAGTTATGAGCAGTTCTTC.

The J gene is TRBJ1-5, the V gene TRBV7-9; D might be TRBD1 (6 bases). V was pared by 1 base and J by 6 bases, with 10 bases between. Germline V CDR1 and CDR2: SEHNR, FQNEAQ (reference sequence). The length of the CDR3 is 14 residues. CDR3 residues: CASSLEGGAQPQHF. The CDR3 DNA is TGTGCCAGCAGCTTAGAGGGGGGAGCTCAGCCCCAGCATTTT.

In its sample, this clonotype was seen a few times. The gene calls are TRBV10-3 and TRBJ1-4; tentative D call: TRBD1 (5 bases). The CDR3 is 15 amino acids. Deletions cut 3 bases from V and 3 bases from J, with 11 bases between. Germline lookup yields CDR1 ENHRY and CDR2 SYGVKD. The CDR3 bases are TGTGCCATCAGTGATCCAGGACACCCTAATGAAAAACTGTTTTTT. Protein: CAISDPGHPNEKLFF.

This clonotype was counted only a few times. This sequence joins TRBV11-2 and TRBJ2-3; TRBD1 might be the D (6 bases). Germline V gives CDR1 SGHAT, CDR2 FQNNGV. There are 21 residues in the CDR3. The germline V and J ends were trimmed by 2 bases and 1 base, with 28 bases remaining between them. CDR3 DNA sequence: TGTGCCAGCAGCTTACGCTTTAGCGAAAGGATCTTGGACAGAGGCACAGATACGCAGTATTTT. This gives the protein CASSLRFSERILDRGTDTQYF.

The chain links TRBV7-2 to TRBJ2-3; 7 nucleotides match TRBD2. V was clipped by 2 bases and J by 2 bases; unmatched bases: 10. From germline, CDR1 is SGHTA and CDR2 FQGNSA. The CDR3 is 17 amino acids. CDR3: CASSLIFGGENTDTQYF. The CDR3 nucleotides read TGTGCCAGCAGCTTAATATTTGGGGGGGAGAACACAGATACGCAGTATTTT.

For this clonotype: This may stem from a read error, because a much larger clone lies one nucleotide away. This sequence joins TRBV2 and TRBJ2-6; 8 nucleotides agree with TRBD1. CDR1 and CDR2 (germline): SNHLY, FYNNEI. The CDR3 runs 18 residues. Germline trimming cut 4 bases from V and 0 bases from J; bases unmatched to any gene: 8. CDR3 loop: CASSGVSGGPSGANVLTF. The CDR3 DNA reads TGTGCCAGCAGTGGAGTGTCAGGGGGCCCCTCTGGGGCCAACGTCCTGACTTTC.

This chain joins TRBV7-3 and TRBJ2-1, with 10 bases matching TRBD1. CDR1 is SGHTA and CDR2 is FQGTGA in the germline V gene. This CDR3 comprises 15 residues. V lost 5 bases to trimming and J lost 4 bases; unmatched junction nucleotides: 5. The CDR3 reads CASSQTGGYYNEQFF. CDR3 DNA sequence: TGTGCCAGCAGCCAGACAGGGGGCTATTACAATGAGCAGTTCTTC. Filled out from reference TRBV7-3 and TRBJ2-1, the complete variable domain reads GAGVSQTPSNKVTEKGKYVELRCDPISGHTALYWYRQSLGQGPEFLIYFQGTGAADDSGLPNDRFFAVRPEGSVSTLKIQRTERGDSAVYLCASSQTGGYYNEQFFGPGTRLTVL.

This clonotype occurred a few times. This chain joins TRBV20-1 and TRBJ2-4, with D possibly matching TRBD2 (6 bases). Germline V gene sequence: CDR1 DFQATT, CDR2 SNEGSKA (reference sequence). V was clipped by 5 bases and J by 2 bases, with 13 bases between them. The CDR3 has 14 residues. CDR3 bases: TGCAGTGCTGCCGACCGGGGGACCAAAAACATTCAGTACTTC. The encoded protein is CSAADRGTKNIQYF.

The chain has TRBV27 and TRBJ2-1; 7 bases match TRBD1. Germline-derived CDR1 and CDR2 are MNHEY and SMNVEV (reference sequence). The V and J ends lost 6 bases and 6 bases, in that order; junction bases with no gene match: 8. The CDR3 totals 14 residues. CDR3 in amino acids: CASSYTGAGNEQFF. As DNA, the CDR3 is TGTGCCAGCAGCTATACAGGGGCAGGCAATGAGCAGTTCTTC.